The T cell receptor beta chain under discussion was sequenced for a study of blood T cells in healthy people across ages. Total RNA extraction produced at least 5 micrograms (per sample) for the study. In germline, CDR1 is SGHRS, CDR2 YFSETQ. The CDR3 is 16 amino acids. A second PCR, run for about 6 to 11 cycles, used a sample-barcoded 5' primer plus a J-beta primer mix. TCRdb re-called the 5' RACE reads through MiXCR, storing one row per CDR3 protein. The repertoire holds more than 500,000 distinct CDR3 sequences, 25% to 30% seen once, with approximately 18% in the top ten. The sequence was obtained from a woman in her seventies in good health. J is TRBJ2-5 and V is TRBV5-1; D possibly matches TRBD1 or TRBD2 (5 bases each). The last part of the DNA fits TRBJ2-7 better; the J call may be wrong. The sample consisted of blood. CDR3 sequence reads: CASSLVPGTRSYEQYF. The CDR3 DNA is TGCGCCAGCAGCTTGGTCCCGGGGACCCGAAGCTACGAGCAGTACTTC.